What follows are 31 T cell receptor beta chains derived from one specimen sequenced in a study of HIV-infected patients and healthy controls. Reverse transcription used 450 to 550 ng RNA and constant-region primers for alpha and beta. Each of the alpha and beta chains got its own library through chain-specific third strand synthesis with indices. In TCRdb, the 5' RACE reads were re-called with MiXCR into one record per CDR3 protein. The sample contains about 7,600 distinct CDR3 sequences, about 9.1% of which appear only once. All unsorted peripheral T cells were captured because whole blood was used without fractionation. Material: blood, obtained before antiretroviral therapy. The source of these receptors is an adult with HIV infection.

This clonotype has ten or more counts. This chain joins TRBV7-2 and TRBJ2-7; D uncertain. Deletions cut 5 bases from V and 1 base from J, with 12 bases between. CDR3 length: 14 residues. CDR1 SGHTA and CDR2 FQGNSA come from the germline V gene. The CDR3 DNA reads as TGTGCCAGCAGCCTAAAGACAAGATCCTACGAGCAGTACTTC. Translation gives CASSLKTRSYEQYF. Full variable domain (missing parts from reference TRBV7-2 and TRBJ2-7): GAGVSQSPSNKVTEKGKDVELRCDPISGHTALYWYRQSLGQGLEFLIYFQGNSAPDKSGLPSDRFSAERTGGSVSTLTIQRTQQEDSAVYLCASSLKTRSYEQYFGPGTRLTVT.

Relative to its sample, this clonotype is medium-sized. CDR3 amino acids: CASSLSGGEQYF. The CDR3 DNA is TGTGCCAGCAGCCTTAGTGGGGGCGAGCAGTACTTC. The chain combines TRBV12-3 or TRBV12-4 with TRBJ2-7; D assignment may be TRBD1 or TRBD2 (5 bases each). The CDR3 covers 12 residues. Trimming cost V 6 bases and J 6 bases, with 12 bases left between them.

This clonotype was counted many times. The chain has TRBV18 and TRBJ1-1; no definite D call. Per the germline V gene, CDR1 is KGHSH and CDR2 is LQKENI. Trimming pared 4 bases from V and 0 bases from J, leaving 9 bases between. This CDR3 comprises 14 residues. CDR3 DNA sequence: TGTGCCAGCTCACGAGCACACCTGAACACTGAAGCTTTCTTT. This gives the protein CASSRAHLNTEAFF.

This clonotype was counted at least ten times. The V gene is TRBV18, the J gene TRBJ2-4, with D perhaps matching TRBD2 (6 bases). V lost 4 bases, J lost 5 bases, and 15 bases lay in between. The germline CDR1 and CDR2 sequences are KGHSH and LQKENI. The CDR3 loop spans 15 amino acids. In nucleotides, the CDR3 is TGTGCCAGCTCACGGGGGACTTCTAGCGAAAACATTCAGTACTTC. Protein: CASSRGTSSENIQYF. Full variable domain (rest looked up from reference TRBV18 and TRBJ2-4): NAGVMQNPRHLVRRRGQEARLRCSPMKGHSHVYWYRQLPEEGLKFMVYLQKENIIDESGMPKERFSAEFPKEGPSILRIQQVVRGDSAAYFCASSRGTSSENIQYFGAGTRLSVL.

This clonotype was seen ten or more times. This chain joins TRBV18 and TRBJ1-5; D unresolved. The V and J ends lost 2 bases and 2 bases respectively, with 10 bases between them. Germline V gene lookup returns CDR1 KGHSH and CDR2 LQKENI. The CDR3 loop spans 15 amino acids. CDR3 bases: TGTGCCAGCTCACCAGGGCGGGAGGGCAATCAGCCCCAGCATTTT. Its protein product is CASSPGREGNQPQHF.

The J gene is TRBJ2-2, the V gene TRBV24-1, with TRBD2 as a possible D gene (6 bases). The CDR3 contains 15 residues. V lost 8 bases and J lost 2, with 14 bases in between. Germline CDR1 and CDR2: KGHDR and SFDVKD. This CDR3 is CATKKGTHNTGELFF. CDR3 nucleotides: TGTGCCACCAAGAAAGGGACTCACAACACCGGGGAGCTGTTTTTT.

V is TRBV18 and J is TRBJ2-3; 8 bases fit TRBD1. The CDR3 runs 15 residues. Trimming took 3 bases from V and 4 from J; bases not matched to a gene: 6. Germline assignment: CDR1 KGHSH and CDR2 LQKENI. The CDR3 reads CASSPRQGLADTQYF. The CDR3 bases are TGTGCCAGCTCACCGCGACAGGGGTTGGCAGATACGCAGTATTTT. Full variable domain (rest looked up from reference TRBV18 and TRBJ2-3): NAGVMQNPRHLVRRRGQEARLRCSPMKGHSHVYWYRQLPEEGLKFMVYLQKENIIDESGMPKERFSAEFPKEGPSILRIQQVVRGDSAAYFCASSPRQGLADTQYFGPGTRLTVL.

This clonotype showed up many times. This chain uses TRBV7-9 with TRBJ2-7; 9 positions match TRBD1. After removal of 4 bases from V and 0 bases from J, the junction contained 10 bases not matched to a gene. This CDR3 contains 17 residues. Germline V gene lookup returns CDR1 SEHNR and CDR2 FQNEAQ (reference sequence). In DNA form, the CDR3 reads TGTGCCAGCAGCTCAAACCCCGGGACAGGGAACTCCTACGAGCAGTACTTC. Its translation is CASSSNPGTGNSYEQYF.

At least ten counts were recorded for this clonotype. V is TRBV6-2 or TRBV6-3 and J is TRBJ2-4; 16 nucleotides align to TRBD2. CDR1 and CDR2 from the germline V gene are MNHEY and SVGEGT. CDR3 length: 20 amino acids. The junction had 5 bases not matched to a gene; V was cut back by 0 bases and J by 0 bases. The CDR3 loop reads CASSYSGTSGGAIAKNIQYF. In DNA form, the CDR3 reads TGTGCCAGCAGTTACTCCGGGACTAGCGGGGGGGCCATAGCCAAAAACATTCAGTACTTC.

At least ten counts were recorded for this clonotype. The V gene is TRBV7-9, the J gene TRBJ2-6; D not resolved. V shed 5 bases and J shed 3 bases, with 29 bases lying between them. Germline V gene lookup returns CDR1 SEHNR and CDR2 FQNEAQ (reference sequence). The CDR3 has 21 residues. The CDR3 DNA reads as TGTGCCAGCAGCGAATCACTTCCCCAGGTCGCTCCGCCCGGTGGGGCCAACGTCCTGACTTTC. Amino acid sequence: CASSESLPQVAPPGGANVLTF.

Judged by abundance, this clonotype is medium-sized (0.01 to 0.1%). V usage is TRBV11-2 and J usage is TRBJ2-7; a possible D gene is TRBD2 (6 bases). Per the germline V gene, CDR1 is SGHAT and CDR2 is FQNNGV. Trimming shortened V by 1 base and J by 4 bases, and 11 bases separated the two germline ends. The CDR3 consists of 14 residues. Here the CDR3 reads CASSLGTAGYEQYF. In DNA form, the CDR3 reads TGTGCCAGCAGCTTAGGAACCGCGGGGTACGAGCAGTACTTC.

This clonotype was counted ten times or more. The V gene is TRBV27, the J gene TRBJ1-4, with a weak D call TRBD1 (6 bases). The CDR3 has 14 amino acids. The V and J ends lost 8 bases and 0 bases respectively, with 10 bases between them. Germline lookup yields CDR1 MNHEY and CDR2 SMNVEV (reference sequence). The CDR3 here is CASPWTATNEKLFF. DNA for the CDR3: TGTGCCAGCCCTTGGACAGCAACTAATGAAAAACTGTTTTTT.

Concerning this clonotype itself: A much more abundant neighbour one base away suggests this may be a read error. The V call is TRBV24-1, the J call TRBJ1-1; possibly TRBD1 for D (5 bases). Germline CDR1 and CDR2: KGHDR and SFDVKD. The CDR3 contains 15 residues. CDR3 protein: CATSDPRQPNTEDFF. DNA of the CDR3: TGTGCCACCAGTGATCCAAGACAGCCTAACACTGAAGATTTCTTT.

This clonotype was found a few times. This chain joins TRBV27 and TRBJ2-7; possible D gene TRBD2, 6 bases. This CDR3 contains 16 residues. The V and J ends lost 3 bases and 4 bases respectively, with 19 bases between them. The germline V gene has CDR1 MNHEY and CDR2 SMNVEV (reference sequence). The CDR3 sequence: CASSLGWGVYAYEQYF. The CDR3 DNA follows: TGTGCCAGCAGTTTGGGGTGGGGGGTCTACGCGTACGAGCAGTACTTC.

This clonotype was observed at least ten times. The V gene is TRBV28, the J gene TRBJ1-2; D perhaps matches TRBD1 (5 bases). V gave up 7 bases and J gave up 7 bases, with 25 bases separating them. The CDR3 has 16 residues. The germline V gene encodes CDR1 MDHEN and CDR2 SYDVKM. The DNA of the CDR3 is TGTGCCAGCACCTCTCCCAGCCCGGACGGGAGGGGTGGCTACACCTTC. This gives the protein CASTSPSPDGRGGYTF.

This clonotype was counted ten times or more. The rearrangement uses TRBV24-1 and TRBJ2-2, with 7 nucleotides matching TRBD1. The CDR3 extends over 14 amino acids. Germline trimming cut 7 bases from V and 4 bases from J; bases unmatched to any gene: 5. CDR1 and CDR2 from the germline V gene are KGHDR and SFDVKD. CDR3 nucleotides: TGTGCCACCAGGGGCGAGGGGGCCACCGGGGAGCTGTTTTTT. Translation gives CATRGEGATGELFF.

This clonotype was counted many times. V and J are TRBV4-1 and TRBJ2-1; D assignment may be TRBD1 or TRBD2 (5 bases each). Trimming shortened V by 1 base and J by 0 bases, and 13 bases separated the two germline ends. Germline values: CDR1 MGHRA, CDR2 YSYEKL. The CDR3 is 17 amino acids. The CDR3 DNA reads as TGCGCCAGCAGCCAAGCGGGGCCAGGGAGCTCCTACAATGAGCAGTTCTTC. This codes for CASSQAGPGSSYNEQFF.

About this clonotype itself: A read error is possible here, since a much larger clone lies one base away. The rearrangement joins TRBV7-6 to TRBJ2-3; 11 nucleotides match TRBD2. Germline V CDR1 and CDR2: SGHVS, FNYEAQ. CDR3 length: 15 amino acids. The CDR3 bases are TGTGCCAGCAGCTTTCTAGCGGGAGGAACAGATACGAAGTATTTT. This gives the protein CASSFLAGGTDTKYF.

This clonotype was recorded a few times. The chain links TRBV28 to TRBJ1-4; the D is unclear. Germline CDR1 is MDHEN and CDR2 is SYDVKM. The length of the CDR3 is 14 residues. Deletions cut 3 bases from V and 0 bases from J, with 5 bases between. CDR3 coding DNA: TGTGCCAGCAGTTTTCCGGCAACTAATGAAAAACTGTTTTTT. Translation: CASSFPATNEKLFF.

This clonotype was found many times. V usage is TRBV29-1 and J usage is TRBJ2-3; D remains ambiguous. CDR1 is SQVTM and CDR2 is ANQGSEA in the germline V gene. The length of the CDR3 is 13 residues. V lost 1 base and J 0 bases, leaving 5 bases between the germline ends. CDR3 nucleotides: TGCAGCGTTGAAGTAATCAGCACAGATACGCAGTATTTT. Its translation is CSVEVISTDTQYF.

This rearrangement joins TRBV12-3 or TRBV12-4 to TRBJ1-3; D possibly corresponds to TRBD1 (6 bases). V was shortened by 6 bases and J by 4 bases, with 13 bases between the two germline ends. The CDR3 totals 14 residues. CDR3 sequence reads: CASSLTGTGNTIYF. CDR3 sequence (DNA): TGTGCCAGCAGCTTGACCGGGACAGGAAACACCATATATTTT.

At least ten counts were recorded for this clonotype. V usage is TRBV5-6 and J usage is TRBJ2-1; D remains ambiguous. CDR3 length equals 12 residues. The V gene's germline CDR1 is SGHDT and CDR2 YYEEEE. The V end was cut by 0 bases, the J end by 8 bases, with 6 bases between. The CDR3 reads CASSLGDYEQFF. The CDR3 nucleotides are TGTGCCAGCAGCTTGGGAGACTATGAGCAGTTCTTC.

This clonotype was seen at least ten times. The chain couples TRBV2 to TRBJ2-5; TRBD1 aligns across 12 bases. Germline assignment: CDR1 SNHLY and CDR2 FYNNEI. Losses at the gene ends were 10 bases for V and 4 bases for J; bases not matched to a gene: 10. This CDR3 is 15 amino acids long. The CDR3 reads CAILGQGASGETQYF. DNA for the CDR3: TGTGCCATCCTGGGACAGGGGGCGAGCGGAGAGACCCAGTACTTC.

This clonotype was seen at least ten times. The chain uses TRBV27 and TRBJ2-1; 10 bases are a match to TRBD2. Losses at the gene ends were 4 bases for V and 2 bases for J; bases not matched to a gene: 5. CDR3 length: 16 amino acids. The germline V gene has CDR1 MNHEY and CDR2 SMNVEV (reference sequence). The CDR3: CASSSASGRAYNEQFF. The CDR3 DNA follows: TGTGCCAGCAGTTCCGCTAGCGGGAGAGCCTACAATGAGCAGTTCTTC.

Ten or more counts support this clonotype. The CDR3 nucleotides are TGTGCCAGCAGCTTAGTTCGGAACACAGATACGCAGTATTTT. The encoded protein is CASSLVRNTDTQYF. The J gene is TRBJ2-3, the V gene TRBV7-2; D not resolved. The CDR3 loop spans 14 amino acids. The germline V gene has CDR1 SGHTA and CDR2 FQGNSA. Trimming removed 1 base at V and 2 bases at J, with 7 bases between.

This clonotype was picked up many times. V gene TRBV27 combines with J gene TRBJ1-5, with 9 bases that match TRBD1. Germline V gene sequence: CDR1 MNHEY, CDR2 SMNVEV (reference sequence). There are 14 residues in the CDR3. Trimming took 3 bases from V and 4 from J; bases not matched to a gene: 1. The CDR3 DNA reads TGTGCCAGCAGTTTCGGGACAGGGAATCAGCCCCAGCATTTT. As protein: CASSFGTGNQPQHF.

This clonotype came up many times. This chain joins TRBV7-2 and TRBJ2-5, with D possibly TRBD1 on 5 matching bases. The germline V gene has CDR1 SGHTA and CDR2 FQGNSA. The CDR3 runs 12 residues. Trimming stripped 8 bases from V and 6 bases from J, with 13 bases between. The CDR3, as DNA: TGTGCCAGCTCCCCGGCAGGGAAGACCCAGTACTTC. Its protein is CASSPAGKTQYF.

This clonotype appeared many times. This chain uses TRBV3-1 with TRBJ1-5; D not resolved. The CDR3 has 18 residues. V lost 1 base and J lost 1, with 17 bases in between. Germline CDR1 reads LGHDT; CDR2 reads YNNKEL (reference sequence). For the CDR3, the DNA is TGTGCCAGCAGCCAAGGCCGCGGCCGGGTTTCGAGCAATCAGCCCCAGCATTTT. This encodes CASSQGRGRVSSNQPQHF.

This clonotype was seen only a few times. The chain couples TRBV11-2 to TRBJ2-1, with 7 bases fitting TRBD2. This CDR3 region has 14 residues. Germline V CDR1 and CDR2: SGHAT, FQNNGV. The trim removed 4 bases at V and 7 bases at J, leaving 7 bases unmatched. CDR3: CASSSSGNRNEQFF. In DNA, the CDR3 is TGTGCCAGCAGCTCTAGCGGCAATAGGAATGAGCAGTTCTTC.

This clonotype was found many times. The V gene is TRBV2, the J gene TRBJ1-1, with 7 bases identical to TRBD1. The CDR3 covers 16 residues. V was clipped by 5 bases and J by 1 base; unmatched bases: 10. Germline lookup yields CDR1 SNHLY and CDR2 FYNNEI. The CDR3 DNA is TGTGCCAGCAGTTCCAGGGGGGCAGGGGCGAACACTGAAGCTTTCTTT. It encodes CASSSRGAGANTEAFF. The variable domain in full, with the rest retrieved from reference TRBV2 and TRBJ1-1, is EPEVTQTPSHQVTQMGQEVILRCVPISNHLYFYWYRQILGQKVEFLVSFYNNEISEKSEIFDDQFSVERPDGSNFTLKIRSTKLEDSAMYFCASSSRGAGANTEAFFGQGTRLTVV.

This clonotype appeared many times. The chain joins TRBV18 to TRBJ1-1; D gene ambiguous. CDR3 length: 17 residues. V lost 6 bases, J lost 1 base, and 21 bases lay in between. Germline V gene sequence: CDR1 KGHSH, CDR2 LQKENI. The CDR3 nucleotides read TGTGCCAGCTCTCCCACGTCCAGGAGCGGATCGAACACTGAAGCTTTCTTT. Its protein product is CASSPTSRSGSNTEAFF.